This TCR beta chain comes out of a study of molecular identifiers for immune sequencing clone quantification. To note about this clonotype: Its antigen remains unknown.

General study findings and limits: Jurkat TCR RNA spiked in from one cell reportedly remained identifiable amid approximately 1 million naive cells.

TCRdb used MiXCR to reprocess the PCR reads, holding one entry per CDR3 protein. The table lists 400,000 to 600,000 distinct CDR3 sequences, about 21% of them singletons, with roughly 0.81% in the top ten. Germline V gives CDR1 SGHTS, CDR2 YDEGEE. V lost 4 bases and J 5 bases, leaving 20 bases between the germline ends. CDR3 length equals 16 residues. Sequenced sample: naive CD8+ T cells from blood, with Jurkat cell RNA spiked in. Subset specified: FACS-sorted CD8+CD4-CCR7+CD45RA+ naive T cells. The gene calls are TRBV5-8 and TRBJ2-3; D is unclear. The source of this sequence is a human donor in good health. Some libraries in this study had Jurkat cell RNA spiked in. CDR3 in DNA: TGTGCCAGCAGCCCCCCGGGCTTAAAATGGGGAGATACGCAGTATTTT. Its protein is CASSPPGLKWGDTQYF.